The 9 T cell receptor beta chains listed next were all sequenced from one sample in a study of T cell changes during pregnancy in multiple sclerosis. This table comes from immunoSEQ multiplex PCR, and its TCRdb copy is limited to in-frame clones, with some not included. The sample records tens of thousands of clones, 80% to 95% being singletons. The sample consisted of peripheral blood, taken in the first trimester of pregnancy. The receptors stem from a female donor in good health, enrolled as a control in a pregnancy study.

The chain joins TRBV6-1 to TRBJ2-7, with unresolved D. Trimming stripped 3 bases from V and 3 bases from J, with 6 bases between. The CDR3 contains 12 residues. Germline loops: CDR1 MNHNS, CDR2 SASEGT. The CDR3 bases are TGTGCCAGCAGTGAGCAACACTACGAGCAGTACTTC. Translation: CASSEQHYEQYF.

V is TRBV9 and J is TRBJ2-2, with 7 bases matching TRBD2. In germline, CDR1 is SGDLS, CDR2 YYNGEE. This CDR3 spans 18 amino acids. The ends lost 1 base at V and 4 bases at J; junction bases unmatched: 13. The CDR3 loop is CASSVRPSGGGITGELFF. The CDR3 region has the DNA TGTGCCAGCAGCGTACGTCCAAGTGGGGGGGGGATCACCGGGGAGCTGTTTTTT.

This chain joins TRBV19 and TRBJ1-1; a possible D gene is TRBD1 (6 bases). The CDR3 runs to 18 residues. The germline V gene encodes CDR1 LNHDA and CDR2 SQIVND (reference sequence). V was shortened by 9 bases and J by 4 bases, with 30 bases between the two germline ends. DNA for the CDR3: TGTGCCAGCGACTGGAGGAGGGGTACAGGGAGGGCGAGCACTGAAGCTTTCTTT. Protein sequence: CASDWRRGTGRASTEAFF.

The chain's CDR3 is CASSPAGGVSYEQYF. The CDR3 coding sequence is TGTGCCAGCAGCCCAGCGGGAGGGGTTTCCTACGAGCAGTACTTC. The V call is TRBV6-5, the J call TRBJ2-7; 10 nucleotides match TRBD2. V lost 6 bases and J lost 1; bases outside the gene matches: 6. The CDR3 has 15 residues. Germline lookup yields CDR1 MNHEY and CDR2 SVGAGI.

This chain links TRBV5-4 with TRBJ1-2; D unresolved. This CDR3 is built from 13 residues. Germline CDR1 reads SGHNT; CDR2 reads YYREEE (reference sequence). Between the trimmed V and J ends, which lost 0 bases and 7 bases, there was a span of 10 bases. Written as DNA, the CDR3 is TGTGCCAGCAGCTTGGAAGGAACGGGTGGCTACACCTTC. Protein: CASSLEGTGGYTF.

J is TRBJ2-1 and V is TRBV5-6, with 8 bases lining up with TRBD2. CDR3 length equals 14 residues. The V and J ends lost 0 bases and 7 bases, in that order; junction bases with no gene match: 3. CDR1 and CDR2 from the germline V gene are SGHDT and YYEEEE. CDR3 nucleotides: TGTGCCAGCAGCTTGGGGACTAGCCGGAATGAGCAGTTCTTC. The encoded protein is CASSLGTSRNEQFF. Complete variable domain (other parts from reference TRBV5-6 and TRBJ2-1): DAGVTQSPTHLIKTRGQQVTLRCSPKSGHDTVSWYQQALGQGPQFIFQYYEEEERQRGNFPDRFSGHQFPNYSSELNVNALLLGDSALYLCASSLGTSRNEQFFGPGTRLTVL.

This chain joins TRBV18 and TRBJ1-3; D possibly corresponds to TRBD1 (5 bases). V was trimmed by 0 bases and J by 4 bases, leaving 16 bases between them. Looked up from germline, CDR1 is KGHSH and CDR2 is LQKENI. The CDR3 extends over 17 amino acids. CDR3 bases: TGTGCCAGCTCACCACCATCCCCTCGGGGGTCCGGAAACACCATATATTTT. It codes for CASSPPSPRGSGNTIYF.

As regards this clone: Other DNA sequences in this specimen translate into the identical CDR3. The genes are TRBV5-1 and TRBJ1-1; TRBD1 is a possible D gene (5 bases). Trimming stripped 4 bases from V and 3 bases from J, with 13 bases between. CDR1 is SGHRS and CDR2 is YFSETQ in the germline V gene. The CDR3 is 14 amino acids. CDR3 bases: TGCGCCAGCAGCCCTAGTGGGGGGTACACTGAAGCTTTCTTT. Its protein product is CASSPSGGYTEAFF.

The chain is built from TRBV2 and TRBJ2-1, with D unclear. This CDR3 contains 15 residues. Trimming left V 5 bases short and J 0 bases short, with 11 bases between. CDR1 is SNHLY and CDR2 is FYNNEI in the germline V gene. The CDR3 bases are TGTGCCAGCAGTCGGCGGCCCAGCTCCTACAATGAGCAGTTCTTC. Translation gives CASSRRPSSYNEQFF.